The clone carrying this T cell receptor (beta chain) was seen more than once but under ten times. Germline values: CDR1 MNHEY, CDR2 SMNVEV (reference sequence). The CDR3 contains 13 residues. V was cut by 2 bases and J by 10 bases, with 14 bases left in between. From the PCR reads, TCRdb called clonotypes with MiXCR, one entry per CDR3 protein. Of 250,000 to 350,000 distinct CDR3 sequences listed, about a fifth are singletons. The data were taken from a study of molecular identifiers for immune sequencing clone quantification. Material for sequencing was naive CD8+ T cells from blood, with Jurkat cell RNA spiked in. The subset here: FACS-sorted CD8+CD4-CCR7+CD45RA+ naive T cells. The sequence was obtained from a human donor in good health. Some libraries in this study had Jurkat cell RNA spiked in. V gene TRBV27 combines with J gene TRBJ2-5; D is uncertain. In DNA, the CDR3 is TGTGCCAGCAGTTTAGTGGGATATGGTGACCAGTACTTC. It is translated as CASSLVGYGDQYF.